The clone carrying this TCR beta chain was counted between two and nine times. Its antigen is not known. The data stem from a study of T-cell memory formation after mild COVID-19. Looking at the study overall: Clusters were largely donor specific. General study points: Mainly in CM and EM were contracting CD4+ clones; CD8+ were in EMRA. A second wave expanding day 15 to 37 was CD4+-biased; contracting clones were balanced.

TCR alpha and TCR beta cDNA libraries with sample barcodes and UMIs came from 5'RACE using constant-segment primers. Via MiXCR, TCRdb re-called the 5' RACE reads, giving one row per CDR3 protein. The sample has about 560,000 distinct CDR3 sequences; 18% are singletons. The source is an adult woman who had mild COVID-19 (a few samples of this study predate the infection). Cell type and time point are not known. What was sequenced was PBMCs or a T cell subset sorted from them (not recorded which).

The CDR3 coding sequence is TGTGCCAGTAGTACCCGGAAGGATGAGCAGTTCTTC. Its translation is CASSTRKDEQFF. The J gene is TRBJ2-1, the V gene TRBV19; D uncertain. Germline V gives CDR1 LNHDA, CDR2 SQIVND (reference sequence). V gave up 4 bases and J gave up 8 bases, with 9 bases separating them. This CDR3 comprises 12 residues.